This TCR beta chain derives from a study of cytomegalovirus exposure and HLA in healthy donors. Findings of the study overall: Most TCR sequences were uncommon, yet certain public TCRs appeared in many donors. Differences between HLA loci emerged in a later analysis of TCR association rates, with DRB1 most and HLA-C fewest.

CDR3 length: 17 residues. V was cut by 4 bases and J by 6 bases, with 23 bases left in between. The germline gives CDR1 SGHRS, CDR2 YFSETQ. Concerning this clone itself: Its specificity is unknown.

Primers for the PCR totalled 60 Vbeta and 13 Jbeta. Measured with immunoSEQ multiplex PCR; TCRdb has only the in-frame clones, and not every one. The table records over 110,000 clones, roughly three quarters of them present only once. This TCR was sampled from a female donor in good health and CMV-seronegative. Sequences were obtained from PBMCs. The chain is built from TRBV5-1 and TRBJ2-1, with unresolved D. This CDR3 is CASSLRPPSQGFNEQFF. The CDR3 bases are TGCGCCAGCAGCCTCAGGCCCCCCTCCCAAGGCTTCAATGAGCAGTTCTTC.